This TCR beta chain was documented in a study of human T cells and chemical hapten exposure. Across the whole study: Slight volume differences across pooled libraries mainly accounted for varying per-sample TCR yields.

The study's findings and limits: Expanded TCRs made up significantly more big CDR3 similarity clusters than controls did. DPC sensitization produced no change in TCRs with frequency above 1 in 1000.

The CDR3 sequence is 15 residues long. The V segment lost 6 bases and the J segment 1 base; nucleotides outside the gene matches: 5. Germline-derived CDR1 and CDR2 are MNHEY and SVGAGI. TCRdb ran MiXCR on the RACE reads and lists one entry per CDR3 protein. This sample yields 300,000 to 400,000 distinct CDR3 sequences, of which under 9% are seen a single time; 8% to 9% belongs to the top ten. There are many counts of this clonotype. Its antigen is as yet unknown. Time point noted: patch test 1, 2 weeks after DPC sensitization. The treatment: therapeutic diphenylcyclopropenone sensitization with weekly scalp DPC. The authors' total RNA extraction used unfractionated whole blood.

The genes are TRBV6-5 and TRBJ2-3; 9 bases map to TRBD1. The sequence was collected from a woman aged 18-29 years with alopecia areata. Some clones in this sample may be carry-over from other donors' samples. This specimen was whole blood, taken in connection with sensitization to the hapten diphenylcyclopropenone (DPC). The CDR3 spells CASSSTGGGTDTQYF. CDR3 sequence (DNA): TGTGCCAGCAGCTCAACAGGGGGCGGCACAGATACGCAGTATTTT.